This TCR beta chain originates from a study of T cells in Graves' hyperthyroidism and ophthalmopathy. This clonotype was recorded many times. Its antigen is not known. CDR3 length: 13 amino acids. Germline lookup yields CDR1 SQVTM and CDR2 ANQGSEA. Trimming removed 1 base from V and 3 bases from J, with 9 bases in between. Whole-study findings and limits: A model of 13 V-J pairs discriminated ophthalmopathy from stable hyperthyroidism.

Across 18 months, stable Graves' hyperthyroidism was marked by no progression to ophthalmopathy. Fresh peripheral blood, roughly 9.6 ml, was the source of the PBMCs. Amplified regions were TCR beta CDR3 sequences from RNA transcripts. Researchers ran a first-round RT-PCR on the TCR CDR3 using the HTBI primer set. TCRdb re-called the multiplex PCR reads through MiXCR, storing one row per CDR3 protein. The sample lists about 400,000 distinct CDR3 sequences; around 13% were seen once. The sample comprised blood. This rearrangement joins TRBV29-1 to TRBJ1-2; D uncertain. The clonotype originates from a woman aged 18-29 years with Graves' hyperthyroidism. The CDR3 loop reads CSVEGRGDYGYTF. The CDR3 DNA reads TGCAGCGTTGAAGGACGGGGTGACTATGGCTACACCTTC.